This TCR delta chain was identified during a study of gamma-delta T cells after stem cell transplantation. TCRdb fed the RT-PCR reads into CATT to redo clone calling. Among some 820 delta-chain clones listed, about 17% were seen once. Sequenced input: gamma-delta T cells. The origin of this receptor is a human donor. It is not recorded whose cells these are; they may come from a transplant donor.

This CDR3 is CACDTCRTGGYPTDKLIF. The CDR3 DNA sequence: TGTGCCTGTGACACTTGTCGGACTGGGGGATATCCCACCGATAAACTCATCTTT. The chain recombines TRDV2 with TRDJ1; 11 bases line up with TRDD3. In the absence of a J gene in TCRdb, the DNA was matched to germline to assign it here. The CDR3 has 18 amino acids. The germline gives CDR1 GEAIGNYY, CDR2 EKD. The ends lost 1 base at V and 1 base at J; junction bases unmatched: 10.